This T cell receptor (beta chain) emerged from a study of T cell changes during pregnancy in multiple sclerosis. TCRdb's copy holds only in-frame clones and misses some; the assay was immunoSEQ multiplex PCR. The sample has tens of thousands of clones, 93% seen once; the top ten hold over 1.5%. Germline values: CDR1 SGHNT, CDR2 YYREEE (reference sequence). The V gene end was trimmed by 4 bases and the J gene end by 6 bases; junction bases not matched to a gene: 12. This CDR3 is 16 amino acids long. The sample in question was peripheral blood, obtained after pregnancy. The rearrangement uses TRBV5-4 and TRBJ2-4, with TRBD1 identical over 8 bases. The receptor was derived from a female donor with multiple sclerosis, enrolled in a pregnancy study. The CDR3 loop reads CASSTGQGQPLNIQYF. The CDR3 coding sequence is TGTGCCAGCAGCACCGGACAGGGCCAGCCTTTAAACATTCAGTACTTC.